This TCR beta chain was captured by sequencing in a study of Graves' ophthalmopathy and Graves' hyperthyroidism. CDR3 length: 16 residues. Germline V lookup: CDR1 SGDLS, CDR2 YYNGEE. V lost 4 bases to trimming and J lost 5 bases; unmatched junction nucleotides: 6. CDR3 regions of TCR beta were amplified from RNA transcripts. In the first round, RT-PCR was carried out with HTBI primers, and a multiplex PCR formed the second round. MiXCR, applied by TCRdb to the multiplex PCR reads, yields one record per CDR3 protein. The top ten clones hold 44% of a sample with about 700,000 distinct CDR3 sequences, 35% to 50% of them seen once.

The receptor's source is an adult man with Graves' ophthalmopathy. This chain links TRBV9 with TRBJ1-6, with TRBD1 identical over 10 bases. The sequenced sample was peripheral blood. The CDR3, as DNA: TGTGCCAGCAGCCAAAGGGGGACAGGGGATAATTCACCCCTCCACTTT. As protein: CASSQRGTGDNSPLHF.